One and the same sample provided the 13 T cell receptor beta chains below, sequenced in a study of shared clonotypes between healthy human individuals. Clones were sequenced by immunoSEQ multiplex PCR, and TCRdb holds only the in-frame ones, with some missing. This sample has some 2,500,000 clones; 85% to 95% occur once, and the top ten carry more than 0.35%. The sample taken for sequencing was naive CD4+ T cells from PBMCs. Subset: CD45RA+ positively selected. These receptors came from a man aged 18 to 29 in good health. Some clones in this sample may be carry-over from other donors' samples.

The chain is built from TRBV19 and TRBJ2-7, with a weak D call TRBD1 (5 bases). Germline CDR1 LNHDA, CDR2 SQIVND (reference sequence). CDR3 size: 16 residues. V was cut by 4 bases and J by 2 bases, with 18 bases left in between. The CDR3, as DNA: TGTGCCAGTAGTACCCAGGGTGGGGCAGGGCCCTACGAGCAGTACTTC. Translating it yields CASSTQGGAGPYEQYF.

This chain's CDR3 is CASSETGTAGNTIYF. CDR3 nucleotides: TGTGCCAGCAGCGAAACCGGGACAGCTGGAAACACCATATATTTT. The chain uses TRBV5-6 and TRBJ1-3; TRBD1 matches at 7 bases. Germline-derived CDR1 and CDR2 are SGHDT and YYEEEE. This CDR3 is 15 amino acids long. V lost 4 bases, J lost 2 bases, and 6 bases stayed unmatched.

On this clone itself: This CDR3 is also generated by other DNA sequences in the sample. The chain joins TRBV29-1 to TRBJ1-1; 10 bases agree with TRBD1. CDR1 is SQVTM, CDR2 ANQGSEA, per germline. This CDR3 is built from 12 residues. Trimming at V came to 7 bases and at J to 5 bases, leaving 4 bases not matched to a gene. CDR3 in amino acids: CSADRGSTEAFF. CDR3 DNA sequence: TGCAGCGCGGACAGGGGGTCTACTGAAGCTTTCTTT.

The rearrangement joins TRBV11-3 to TRBJ1-3; D gene uncertain. The CDR3 is made up of 13 amino acids. The germline gives CDR1 SGHNT, CDR2 YENEEA. With 4 bases removed from V and 2 bases from J, the gap between germline ends came to 6 bases. The CDR3 reads CASSSSPGNTIYF. CDR3 nucleotide sequence: TGTGCCAGCAGCTCCTCCCCTGGAAACACCATATATTTT.

V and J are TRBV7-9 and TRBJ2-5, with D possibly matching TRBD2 (5 bases). Between the trimmed V and J ends, which lost 5 bases and 5 bases, there was a span of 18 bases. This CDR3 is 15 amino acids long. The germline V gene has CDR1 SEHNR and CDR2 FQNEAQ (reference sequence). CDR3 DNA sequence: TGTGCCAGCAGCCGTTTATACGGGAAGAAGGAGACCCAGTACTTC. Protein: CASSRLYGKKETQYF.

The rearrangement links TRBV28 to TRBJ2-7, with 7 bases identical to TRBD1. Trimming took 5 bases from V and 6 from J; bases not matched to a gene: 10. This CDR3 spans 14 amino acids. Germline values: CDR1 MDHEN, CDR2 SYDVKM. In DNA form, the CDR3 reads TGTGCCAGCAGTACCTCCGACAGGGTGGGCGAGCAGTACTTC. As protein: CASSTSDRVGEQYF.

The chain links TRBV4-1 to TRBJ1-2; D is unclear. This CDR3 comprises 15 residues. The germline V and J ends were trimmed by 4 bases and 5 bases, with 17 bases remaining between them. Germline values: CDR1 MGHRA, CDR2 YSYEKL. CDR3 protein: CASSPAGESRYGYTF. CDR3 nucleotides: TGCGCCAGCAGCCCTGCCGGGGAGTCTAGATATGGCTACACCTTC.

The rearrangement links TRBV6-5 to TRBJ2-7, with 9 bases aligning to TRBD2. The CDR3 is 15 residues long. With V trimmed by 2 bases and J by 3 bases, 5 bases remained unmatched. Looked up from germline, CDR1 is MNHEY and CDR2 is SVGAGI. In nucleotides, the CDR3 is TGTGCCAGCAGTTACAAGACTAGCGGAATCTACGAGCAGTACTTC. It specifies CASSYKTSGIYEQYF.

The chain links TRBV7-2 to TRBJ2-7, with TRBD2 identical over 7 bases. The CDR3 contains 16 residues. Unmatched junction bases numbered 14, after V lost 2 bases and J lost 7 bases. Germline V CDR1 and CDR2: SGHTA, FQGNSA. CDR3 bases: TGTGCCAGCAGCTTATTTTCCGCGGCGGGAGTTGGGGAGCAGTACTTC. This sequence encodes CASSLFSAAGVGEQYF.

The rearrangement joins TRBV5-1 to TRBJ2-7; 7 positions match TRBD1. V was pared by 7 bases and J by 5 bases, with 12 bases of the junction left unmatched. The CDR3 extends over 14 amino acids. CDR1 is SGHRS and CDR2 is YFSETQ in the germline V gene. This CDR3 reads CASSRLGQIHEQYF. CDR3 in DNA: TGCGCCAGCTCCAGACTGGGACAGATCCACGAGCAGTACTTC.

The V call is TRBV18, the J call TRBJ2-5; TRBD1 agrees at 7 bases. The V and J ends lost 3 bases and 3 bases, in that order; junction bases with no gene match: 7. CDR3 length equals 15 residues. CDR1 KGHSH and CDR2 LQKENI come from the germline V gene. CDR3 DNA: TGTGCCAGCTCACCTGGGACAGCATTCGAAGAGACCCAGTACTTC. It encodes CASSPGTAFEETQYF.

CDR3 DNA sequence: TGCGCCAGCAGCCAAACCCCGAGGGCTGTGGGGGCCAACGTCCTGACTTTC. Translating gives CASSQTPRAVGANVLTF. The gene calls are TRBV4-1 and TRBJ2-6; a possible D gene is TRBD2 (5 bases). This CDR3 region has 17 residues. V lost 2 bases and J lost 4, with 15 bases in between. The germline V gene encodes CDR1 MGHRA and CDR2 YSYEKL.

The rearrangement links TRBV28 to TRBJ1-1, with 8 bases that match TRBD1. Germline V lookup: CDR1 MDHEN, CDR2 SYDVKM. The ends lost 9 bases at V and 2 bases at J; junction bases unmatched: 11. This CDR3 has 15 amino acids. The CDR3 DNA reads as TGTGCCAGTAAGACAGGGGAGGCGGCCAACACTGAAGCTTTCTTT. Residues: CASKTGEAANTEAFF.